Reported below is one TCR beta chain. This specimen belongs to a study of OX40 agonist ivuxolimab in advanced cancers. TCRdb's copy holds only in-frame clones and misses some; the assay was immunoSEQ multiplex PCR. In the table there are 50,000 to 65,000 clones, roughly nine tenths of which are singletons. The CDR3 contains 14 residues. V was clipped by 0 bases and J by 1 base, with 6 bases between them. Germline V gives CDR1 SGHNT, CDR2 YYREEE (reference sequence). The specimen comprised CD4+ or CD8+ T cells sorted from blood, sampled in a trial of the OX40 agonist ivuxolimab. The rearrangement uses TRBV5-4 and TRBJ2-3; no reliable D call. The sequence came from an adult with an advanced solid tumor such as melanoma, head and neck, liver or kidney cancer. The CDR3 loop is CASSLDPGTDTQYF. The CDR3 region has the DNA TGTGCCAGCAGCTTGGACCCAGGCACAGATACGCAGTATTTT.